This entry lists 8 T cell receptor beta chains sequenced from one sample in a study of post-analysis software for immune sequencing data. Included in the TCR beta cDNA libraries were unique molecular identifiers. TCRdb re-called the PCR reads through MiXCR, storing one row per CDR3 protein. The table has around 150,000 distinct CDR3 sequences, around 36% seen once. Sequenced material: blood, taken after autologous hematopoietic stem cell transplantation. The receptors shown here come from a girl aged 10 to 17 with multiple sclerosis.

V and J are TRBV9 and TRBJ2-1; TRBD2 matches 9 bases. V lost 2 bases and J lost 0; bases outside the gene matches: 0. The CDR3 totals 15 residues. Germline-derived CDR1 and CDR2 are SGDLS and YYNGEE. CDR3 region: CASSVSGSSYNEQFF. CDR3 bases: TGTGCCAGCAGCGTTAGCGGGAGCTCCTACAATGAGCAGTTCTTC.

This clonotype has only a few counts. The chain couples TRBV6-6 to TRBJ1-2; 7 bases agree with TRBD1. Germline CDR1 MNHNY, CDR2 SVGAGI (reference sequence). The CDR3 runs to 14 residues. The trim removed 4 bases at V and 8 bases at J, leaving 10 bases unmatched. The CDR3 DNA sequence: TGTGCCAGCAGTTTACAGGGGCCCGAGGGAGGCTACACCTTC. Translation: CASSLQGPEGGYTF.

This clonotype was found many times. The chain couples TRBV6-6 to TRBJ2-1; tentative D call: TRBD2 (6 bases). The CDR3 spans 17 residues. Germline V gene sequence: CDR1 MNHNY, CDR2 SVGAGI (reference sequence). V was cut by 0 bases and J by 0 bases, with 12 bases left in between. CDR3 DNA: TGTGCCAGCAGTTACTCCGGGACTCCGAGCTCCTACAATGAGCAGTTCTTC. It translates to CASSYSGTPSSYNEQFF.

This clonotype was observed once. The chain carries TRBV14 and TRBJ1-6; D perhaps matches TRBD1 (6 bases). Germline loops: CDR1 SGHDN, CDR2 FVKESK. V was shortened by 4 bases and J by 0 bases, with 13 bases between the two germline ends. The length of the CDR3 is 17 residues. The CDR3 protein is CASSPGDPSSYNSPLHF. Written as DNA, the CDR3 is TGTGCCAGCAGCCCAGGGGACCCAAGCTCCTATAATTCACCCCTCCACTTT. Full variable domain (missing parts from reference TRBV14 and TRBJ1-6): EAGVTQFPSHSVIEKGQTVTLRCDPISGHDNLYWYRRVMGKEIKFLLHFVKESKQDESGMPNNRFLAERTGGTYSTLKVQPAELEDSGVYFCASSPGDPSSYNSPLHFGNGTRLTVT.

There are a few counts of this clonotype. This CDR3 is CASSLYGGRGYGYTF. The CDR3 coding sequence is TGTGCCAGCAGTTTATATGGGGGGCGCGGCTATGGCTACACCTTC. The chain recombines TRBV28 with TRBJ1-2, with a weak D call TRBD1 (6 bases). The length of the CDR3 is 15 residues. Germline V gene data show CDR1 as MDHEN and CDR2 as SYDVKM. Trimming pared 1 base from V and 4 bases from J, leaving 13 bases between.

This chain links TRBV6-1 with TRBJ2-7; D is uncertain. The CDR3 has 15 residues. Per the germline V gene, CDR1 is MNHNS and CDR2 is SASEGT. V was trimmed by 0 bases and J by 2 bases, leaving 11 bases between them. CDR3 DNA: TGTGCCAGCAGTGAAGCCAAGGGCCCCACCTACGAGCAGTACTTC. Protein sequence: CASSEAKGPTYEQYF.

The genes are TRBV12-3 or TRBV12-4 and TRBJ2-5; D ambiguous. V shed 5 bases and J shed 11 bases, with 21 bases lying between them. This CDR3 comprises 14 residues. The CDR3 DNA sequence: TGTGCCAGCAGTCTTGACTCATCGGGCAATGAGCAGTACTTC. Translating it yields CASSLDSSGNEQYF.

This clonotype was counted between two and nine times. The genes are TRBV4-2 and TRBJ1-2; D remains unclear. V dropped 0 bases and J dropped 4 bases, with 9 bases sitting between them. The CDR3 covers 14 residues. Germline V gene data show CDR1 as LGHNA and CDR2 as YNFKEQ. CDR3 protein: CASSQDWAAYGYTF. Here the CDR3 DNA reads TGTGCCAGCAGCCAAGATTGGGCTGCCTATGGCTACACCTTC.